Shown below are 20 T cell receptor beta chains from a single sample sequenced in a study of T cells in Graves' hyperthyroidism and ophthalmopathy. The source material, RNA transcripts, was used to amplify TCR beta CDR3 regions. A first-round RT-PCR of the TCR CDR3 used the HTBI primer set. TCRdb itself ran the multiplex PCR reads through MiXCR, one entry per CDR3 protein. Found here are 800,000 or so distinct CDR3 sequences, about two fifths of them singletons; the top ten hold over 8%. Specimen: blood. These receptors were obtained from a man between 18 and 29 years old with Graves' hyperthyroidism.

The V call is TRBV19, the J call TRBJ1-5; D perhaps matches TRBD1 (5 bases). CDR1 LNHDA and CDR2 SQIVND come from the germline V gene (reference sequence). Trimming stripped 5 bases from V and 1 base from J, with 15 bases between. This CDR3 is 16 amino acids long. CDR3 in amino acids: CASSPSGAGSNQPQHF. CDR3 nucleotide sequence: TGTGCCAGTAGTCCTTCCGGGGCGGGGAGCAATCAGCCCCAGCATTTT.

This clonotype occurred many times. The V call is TRBV20-1, the J call TRBJ1-1; D remains unclear. Trimming cost V 0 bases and J 3 bases, with 8 bases left between them. Germline V gene data show CDR1 as DFQATT and CDR2 as SNEGSKA (reference sequence). The CDR3 has 13 amino acids. CDR3 in DNA: TGCAGTGCTAGAGAGATTGAGCACACTGAAGCTTTCTTT. Its translation: CSAREIEHTEAFF.

This clonotype was seen at least ten times. This sequence joins TRBV20-1 and TRBJ1-5; possible D gene TRBD1, 5 bases. The CDR3 length is 12 residues. Trimming took off 3 bases at V and 7 bases at J, with 10 bases between the two ends. Germline V CDR1 and CDR2: DFQATT, SNEGSKA (reference sequence). The CDR3 is CSARAGDQPQHF. DNA of the CDR3: TGCAGTGCTAGGGCGGGGGACCAGCCCCAGCATTTT.

This rearrangement joins TRBV29-1 to TRBJ2-3, with unresolved D. CDR1 and CDR2 from the germline V gene are SQVTM and ANQGSEA. The V and J ends lost 1 base and 7 bases respectively, with 9 bases between them. This CDR3 has 12 residues. As DNA, the CDR3 is TGCAGCGTTGAAGTAGACGATCATACGCAGTATTTT. Its translation: CSVEVDDHTQYF.

This clonotype was recorded a few times. This chain joins TRBV4-1 and TRBJ2-7; maybe TRBD2 (7 bases). The germline V and J ends were trimmed by 0 bases and 5 bases, with 11 bases remaining between them. The CDR3 is made up of 14 amino acids. Germline lookup yields CDR1 MGHRA and CDR2 YSYEKL. CDR3 sequence (DNA): TGCGCCAGCAGCCAAGATCGGGGGGCGAACGAGCAGTACTTC. Its protein product is CASSQDRGANEQYF.

This chain joins TRBV5-1 and TRBJ2-2; tentative D call: TRBD2 (6 bases). CDR3 length: 15 amino acids. The germline gives CDR1 SGHRS, CDR2 YFSETQ. The V gene lost 0 bases and the J gene lost 3 bases, with 9 bases spanning the gap. The CDR3 nucleotides read TGCGCCAGCAGCTTGGCGGCGGGGTACACCGGGGAGCTGTTTTTT. This encodes CASSLAAGYTGELFF. The complete variable domain, with remaining parts taken from reference TRBV5-1 and TRBJ2-2, reads KAGVTQTPRYLIKTRGQQVTLSCSPISGHRSVSWYQQTPGQGLQFLFEYFSETQRNKGNFPGRFSGRQFSNSRSEMNVSTLELGDSALYLCASSLAAGYTGELFFGEGSRLTVL.

This clonotype was found many times. V usage is TRBV9 and J usage is TRBJ1-2; weak D call: TRBD1 (5 bases). Germline-derived CDR1 and CDR2 are SGDLS and YYNGEE. V was pared by 3 bases and J by 6 bases, with 15 bases between. The CDR3 contains 14 residues. The CDR3 DNA reads TGTGCCAGCAGCGGCAATCAGGGAACAAATGGCTACACCTTC. Its translation: CASSGNQGTNGYTF. Full variable domain (outside the CDR3, taken from reference TRBV9 and TRBJ1-2): DSGVTQTPKHLITATGQRVTLRCSPRSGDLSVYWYQQSLDQGLQFLIQYYNGEERAKGNILERFSAQQFPDLHSELNLSSLELGDSALYFCASSGNQGTNGYTFGSGTRLTVV.

This clonotype was seen ten or more times. The chain employs TRBV20-1 and TRBJ2-5, with TRBD2 matching over 7 bases. Germline V CDR1 and CDR2: DFQATT, SNEGSKA (reference sequence). With 0 bases clipped from V and 5 bases from J, the junction kept 0 bases outside the gene matches. The CDR3 extends over 12 amino acids. The CDR3 region is CSARDSGETQYF. CDR3 coding DNA: TGCAGTGCTAGAGATAGCGGGGAGACCCAGTACTTC.

With respect to this clonotype: A much larger clone differs by one base, so this may be a read error. V and J are TRBV2 and TRBJ1-1; D is uncertain. V lost 7 bases to trimming and J lost 4 bases, with 16 bases between them. Germline-derived CDR1 and CDR2 are SNHLY and FYNNEI. The CDR3 spans 14 residues. In DNA, the CDR3 is TGTGCCAGCACTTTAGTAGAGGTTGGCACTGAAGCTTTCTTT. Translating it yields CASTLVEVGTEAFF. Combining the CDR3 with reference TRBV2 and TRBJ1-1 gives the whole variable domain EPEVTQTPSHQVTQMGQEVILRCVPISNHLYFYWYRQILGQKVEFLVSFYNNEISEKSEIFDDQFSVERPDGSNFTLKIRSTKLEDSAMYFCASTLVEVGTEAFFGQGTRLTVV.

Concerning this clonotype itself: A junction end diverges from the germline sequence, so it may reflect a read error. The chain uses TRBV10-3 and TRBJ1-2, with unresolved D. Germline lookup yields CDR1 ENHRY and CDR2 SYGVKD. CDR3 length: 15 amino acids. CDR3 sequence (DNA): TGTGCCAGCAGTGTGGGGTGGCAAACTAACTATGGCTACACCTTC. This translates into CASSVGWQTNYGYTF.

The J gene is TRBJ1-1, the V gene TRBV2, with 9 nucleotides matching TRBD1. The CDR3 is made up of 14 amino acids. J lost 8 bases, V lost 4 bases, and 8 bases had no gene match. CDR1 and CDR2 from the germline V gene are SNHLY and FYNNEI. The CDR3 DNA follows: TGTGCCAGCAGTGGTAGGGGACAGGGACGGGAAGCTTTCTTT. Encoded protein: CASSGRGQGREAFF.

A remark on this clonotype: A junction end diverges from the germline sequence, so it may reflect a read error. Here the CDR3 reads CASSRSSGERETEAFF. The DNA of the CDR3 is TGCGCCAGCAGCCGCTCTTCGGGGGAAAGGGAGACTGAAGCTTTCTTT. The V gene is TRBV5-5, the J gene TRBJ1-1; D is perhaps TRBD1 (5 bases). This CDR3 is built from 16 residues. The V gene's germline CDR1 is SGHKS and CDR2 YYEKEE (reference sequence).

J is TRBJ2-5 and V is TRBV4-1; no firm D call. Looked up from germline, CDR1 is MGHRA and CDR2 is YSYEKL. CDR3 size: 13 residues. Trimming shortened V by 3 bases and J by 5 bases, and 10 bases separated the two germline ends. Here the CDR3 DNA reads TGCGCCAGCAGCCAGGCCCTCCGGGAGACCCAGTACTTC. It encodes CASSQALRETQYF.

This clonotype occurred a few times. The gene calls are TRBV6-2 or TRBV6-3 and TRBJ1-1; possibly TRBD1 for D (5 bases). The germline V gene has CDR1 MNHEY and CDR2 SVGEGT. The CDR3 runs 12 residues. The V and J ends lost 4 bases and 14 bases respectively, with 17 bases between them. The CDR3, as DNA: TGTGCCAGCAGTTCGGGCGGGGGAAGAAACTTCTTT. It encodes CASSSGGGRNFF.

This clonotype has more than one count but fewer than ten. The chain recombines TRBV3-1 with TRBJ1-2, with TRBD1 as a possible D gene (5 bases). Germline values: CDR1 LGHDT, CDR2 YNNKEL (reference sequence). This CDR3 is built from 14 residues. V lost 0 bases, J lost 4 bases, and 9 bases lay in between. The CDR3 sequence: CASSQDPRVYGYTF. The CDR3 coding sequence is TGTGCCAGCAGCCAAGATCCCAGGGTCTATGGCTACACCTTC.

The CDR3 is CASSDRGDSPLHF. Written as DNA, the CDR3 is TGTGCCAGCTCGGACAGGGGGGATTCACCCCTCCACTTT. This chain joins TRBV19 and TRBJ1-6; 10 bases match TRBD1. This CDR3 spans 13 amino acids. V trimming: 9 bases; J trimming: 8 bases; junction bases outside the gene matches: 4. Germline V gene data show CDR1 as LNHDA and CDR2 as SQIVND (reference sequence).

The chain carries TRBV5-5 and TRBJ1-6; D not resolved. V lost 6 bases and J 4 bases, leaving 8 bases between the germline ends. The CDR3 runs 13 residues. Germline V gives CDR1 SGHKS, CDR2 YYEKEE (reference sequence). The CDR3 is CASKAQYNSPLHF. The DNA for the CDR3 is TGTGCCAGCAAGGCCCAGTATAATTCACCCCTCCACTTT.

This clonotype was observed at least ten times. The J gene is TRBJ1-1, the V gene TRBV7-9; D is ambiguous. The CDR3 runs 13 residues. The ends were cut back, 7 bases at V and 0 bases at J, with 9 bases in the middle. CDR1 and CDR2 (germline): SEHNR, FQNEAQ (reference sequence). CDR3 in DNA: TGTGCCAGCAATCCCCCGCTGAACACTGAAGCTTTCTTT. Protein product: CASNPPLNTEAFF.

The chain joins TRBV13 to TRBJ1-6; 8 bases agree with TRBD1. V lost 5 bases and J lost 9; bases outside the gene matches: 9. The CDR3 is made up of 15 amino acids. From germline, CDR1 is PRHDT and CDR2 FYEKMQ (reference sequence). The CDR3 bases are TGTGCCAGCAGCGCCGGACAGGGTATGGGTTCACCCCTCCACTTT. Protein sequence: CASSAGQGMGSPLHF.

This clonotype was seen a handful of times. The CDR3, as DNA: TGTGCCAGCAGCCACCTGACAGGGGACCATCAGCCCCAGCATTTT. This gives the protein CASSHLTGDHQPQHF. This sequence joins TRBV7-2 and TRBJ1-5, with TRBD1 matching 8 bases. From germline, CDR1 is SGHTA and CDR2 FQGNSA. V lost 5 bases, J lost 5 bases, and 8 bases stayed unmatched. This CDR3 has 15 amino acids.